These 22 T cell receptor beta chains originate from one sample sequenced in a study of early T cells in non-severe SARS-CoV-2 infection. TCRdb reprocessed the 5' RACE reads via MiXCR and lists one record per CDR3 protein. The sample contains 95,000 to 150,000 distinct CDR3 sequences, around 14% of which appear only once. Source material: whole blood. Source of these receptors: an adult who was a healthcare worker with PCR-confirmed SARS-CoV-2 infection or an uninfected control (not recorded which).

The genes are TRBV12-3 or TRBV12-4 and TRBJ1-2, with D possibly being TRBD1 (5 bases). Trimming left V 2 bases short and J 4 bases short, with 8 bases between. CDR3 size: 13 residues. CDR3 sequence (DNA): TGTGCCAGCAGTTTACGACAGATCTATGGCTACACCTTC. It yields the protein CASSLRQIYGYTF.

The CDR3: CASSAYRVNSPLHF. DNA for the CDR3: TGTGCCAGCAGCGCCTACAGGGTAAATTCACCCCTCCACTTT. The J gene is TRBJ1-6, the V gene TRBV7-3; possible D gene TRBD1, 6 bases. Trimming removed 5 bases from V and 7 bases from J, with 12 bases in between. Germline V gives CDR1 SGHTA, CDR2 FQGTGA. This CDR3 spans 14 amino acids. Complete variable domain (other parts from reference TRBV7-3 and TRBJ1-6): GAGVSQTPSNKVTEKGKYVELRCDPISGHTALYWYRQSLGQGPEFLIYFQGTGAADDSGLPNDRFFAVRPEGSVSTLKIQRTERGDSAVYLCASSAYRVNSPLHFGNGTRLTVT.

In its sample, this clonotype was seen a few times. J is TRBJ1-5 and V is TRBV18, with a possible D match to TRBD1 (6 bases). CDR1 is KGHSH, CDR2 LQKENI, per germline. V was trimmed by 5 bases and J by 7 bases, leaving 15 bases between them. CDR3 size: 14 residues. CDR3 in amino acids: CASSYGGTGQPQHF. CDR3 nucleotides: TGTGCCAGCTCATACGGGGGCACGGGACAGCCCCAGCATTTT. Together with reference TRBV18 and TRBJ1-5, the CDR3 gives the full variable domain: NAGVMQNPRHLVRRRGQEARLRCSPMKGHSHVYWYRQLPEEGLKFMVYLQKENIIDESGMPKERFSAEFPKEGPSILRIQQVVRGDSAAYFCASSYGGTGQPQHFGDGTRLSIL.

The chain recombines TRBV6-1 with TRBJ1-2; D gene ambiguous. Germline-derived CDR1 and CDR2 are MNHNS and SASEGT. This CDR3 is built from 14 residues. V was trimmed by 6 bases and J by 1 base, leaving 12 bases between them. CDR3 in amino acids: CASRRHGFNYGYTF. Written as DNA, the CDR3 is TGTGCCAGCAGGAGACATGGTTTTAACTATGGCTACACCTTC.

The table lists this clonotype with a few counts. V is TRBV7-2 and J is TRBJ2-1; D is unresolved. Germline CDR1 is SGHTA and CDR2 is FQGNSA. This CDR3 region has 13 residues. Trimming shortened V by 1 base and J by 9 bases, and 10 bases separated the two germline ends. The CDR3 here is CASSLVQLGEQFF. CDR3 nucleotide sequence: TGTGCCAGCAGCTTAGTACAACTGGGTGAGCAGTTCTTC.

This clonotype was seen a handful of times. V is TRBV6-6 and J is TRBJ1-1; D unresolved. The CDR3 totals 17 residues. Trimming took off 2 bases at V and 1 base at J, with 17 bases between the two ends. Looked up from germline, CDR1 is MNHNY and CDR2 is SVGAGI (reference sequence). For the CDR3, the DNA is TGTGCCAGCAGTTACGGGCCTCTAAGAGGTCGGAACACTGAAGCTTTCTTT. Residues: CASSYGPLRGRNTEAFF.

Here the CDR3 reads CAWRETGSSGNTIYF. CDR3 bases: TGTGCCTGGAGGGAGACAGGGAGCTCTGGAAACACCATATATTTT. V gene TRBV30 combines with J gene TRBJ1-3, with TRBD1 matching 7 bases. CDR1 and CDR2 from the germline V gene are GTSNPN and SVGIG (reference sequence). The length of the CDR3 is 15 residues. Losses at the gene ends were 3 bases for V and 0 bases for J; bases not matched to a gene: 5.

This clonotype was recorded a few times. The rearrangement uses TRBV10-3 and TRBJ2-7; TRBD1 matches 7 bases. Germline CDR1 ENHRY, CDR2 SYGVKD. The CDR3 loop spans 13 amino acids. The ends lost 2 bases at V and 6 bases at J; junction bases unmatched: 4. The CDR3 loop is CAISEPTGLEQYF. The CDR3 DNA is TGTGCCATCAGTGAGCCGACAGGGCTCGAGCAGTACTTC.

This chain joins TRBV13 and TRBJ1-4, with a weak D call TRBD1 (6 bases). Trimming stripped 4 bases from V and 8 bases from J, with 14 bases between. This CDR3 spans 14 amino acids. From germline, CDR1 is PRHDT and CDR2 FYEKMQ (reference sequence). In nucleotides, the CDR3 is TGTGCCAGCAGCTCCCGGGGGCGTGGCGAAAAACTGTTTTTT. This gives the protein CASSSRGRGEKLFF.

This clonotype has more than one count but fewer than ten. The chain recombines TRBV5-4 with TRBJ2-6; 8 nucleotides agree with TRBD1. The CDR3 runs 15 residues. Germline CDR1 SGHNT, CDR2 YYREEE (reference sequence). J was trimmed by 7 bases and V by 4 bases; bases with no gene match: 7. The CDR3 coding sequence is TGTGCCAGCAGCCATACAGGGGGAAAAGCCAACGTCCTGACTTTC. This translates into CASSHTGGKANVLTF.

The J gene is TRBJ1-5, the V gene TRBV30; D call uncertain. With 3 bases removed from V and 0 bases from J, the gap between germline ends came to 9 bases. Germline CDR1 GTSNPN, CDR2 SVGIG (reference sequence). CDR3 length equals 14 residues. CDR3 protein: CAWSRGTSNQPQHF. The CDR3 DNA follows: TGTGCCTGGAGCAGAGGTACTAGCAATCAGCCCCAGCATTTT.

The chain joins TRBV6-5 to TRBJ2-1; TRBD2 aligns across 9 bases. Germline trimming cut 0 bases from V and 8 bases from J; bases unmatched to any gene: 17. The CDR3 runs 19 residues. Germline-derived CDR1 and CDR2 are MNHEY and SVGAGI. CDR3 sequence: CASSYSSLIAGASRDEQFF. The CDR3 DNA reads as TGTGCCAGCAGTTACTCGTCGCTGATAGCGGGGGCCTCCAGGGATGAGCAGTTCTTC.

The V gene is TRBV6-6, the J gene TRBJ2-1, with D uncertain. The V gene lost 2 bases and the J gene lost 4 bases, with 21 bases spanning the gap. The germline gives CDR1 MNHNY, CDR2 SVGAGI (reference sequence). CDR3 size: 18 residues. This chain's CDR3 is CASSYPPTLVTPYNEQFF. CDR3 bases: TGTGCCAGCAGTTACCCACCTACTCTAGTTACTCCTTACAATGAGCAGTTCTTC.

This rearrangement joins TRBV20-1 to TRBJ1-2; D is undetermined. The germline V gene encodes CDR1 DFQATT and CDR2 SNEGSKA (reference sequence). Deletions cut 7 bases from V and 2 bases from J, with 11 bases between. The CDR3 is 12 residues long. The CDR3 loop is CSGVEANYGYTF. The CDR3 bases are TGCAGTGGTGTAGAAGCAAACTATGGCTACACCTTC.

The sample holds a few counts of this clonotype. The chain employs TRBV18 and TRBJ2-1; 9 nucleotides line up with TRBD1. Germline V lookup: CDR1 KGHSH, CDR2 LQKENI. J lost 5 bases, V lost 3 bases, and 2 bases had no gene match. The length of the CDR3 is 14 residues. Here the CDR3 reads CASSPRDRDNEQFF. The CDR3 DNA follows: TGTGCCAGCTCACCCCGGGACAGGGACAATGAGCAGTTCTTC.

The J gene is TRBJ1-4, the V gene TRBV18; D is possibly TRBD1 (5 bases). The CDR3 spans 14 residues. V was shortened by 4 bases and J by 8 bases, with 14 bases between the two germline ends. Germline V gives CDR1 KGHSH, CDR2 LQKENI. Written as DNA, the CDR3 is TGTGCCAGCTCACGGTTGGGGGAAGAGGAAAAACTGTTTTTT. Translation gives CASSRLGEEEKLFF. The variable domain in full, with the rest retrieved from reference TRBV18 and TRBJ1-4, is NAGVMQNPRHLVRRRGQEARLRCSPMKGHSHVYWYRQLPEEGLKFMVYLQKENIIDESGMPKERFSAEFPKEGPSILRIQQVVRGDSAAYFCASSRLGEEEKLFFGSGTQLSVL.

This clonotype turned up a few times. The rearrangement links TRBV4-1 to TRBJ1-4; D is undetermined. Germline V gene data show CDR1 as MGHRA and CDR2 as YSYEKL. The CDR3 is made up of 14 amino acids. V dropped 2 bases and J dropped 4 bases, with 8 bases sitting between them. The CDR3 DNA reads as TGCGCCAGCAGCCAACTTCCGAATAATGAAAAACTGTTTTTT. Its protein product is CASSQLPNNEKLFF.

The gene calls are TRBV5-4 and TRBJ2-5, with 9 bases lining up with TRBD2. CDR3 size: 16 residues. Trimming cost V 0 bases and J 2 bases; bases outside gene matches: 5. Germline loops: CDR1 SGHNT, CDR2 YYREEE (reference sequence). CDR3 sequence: CASSLALAGSQETQYF. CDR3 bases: TGTGCCAGCAGCTTGGCGCTAGCGGGGAGTCAAGAGACCCAGTACTTC.

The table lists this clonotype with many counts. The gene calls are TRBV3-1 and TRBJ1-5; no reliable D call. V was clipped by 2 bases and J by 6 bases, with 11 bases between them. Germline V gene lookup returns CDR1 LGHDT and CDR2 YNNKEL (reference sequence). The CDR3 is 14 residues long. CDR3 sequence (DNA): TGTGCCAGCAGCCAAAGCCAAGGCGGTCAGCCCCAGCATTTT. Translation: CASSQSQGGQPQHF.

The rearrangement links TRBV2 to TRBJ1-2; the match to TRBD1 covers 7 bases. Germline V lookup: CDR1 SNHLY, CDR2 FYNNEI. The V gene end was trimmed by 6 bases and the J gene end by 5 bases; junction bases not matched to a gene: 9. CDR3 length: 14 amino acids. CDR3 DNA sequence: TGTGCCAGCAGAGCTCCGGGACAGTCATATGGCTACACCTTC. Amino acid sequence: CASRAPGQSYGYTF.

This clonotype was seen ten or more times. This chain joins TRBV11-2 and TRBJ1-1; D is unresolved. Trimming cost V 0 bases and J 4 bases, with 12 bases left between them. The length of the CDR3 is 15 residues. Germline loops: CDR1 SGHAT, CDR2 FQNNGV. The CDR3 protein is CASSLDPVGITEAFF. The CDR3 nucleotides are TGTGCCAGCAGCTTAGATCCAGTAGGAATCACTGAAGCTTTCTTT.

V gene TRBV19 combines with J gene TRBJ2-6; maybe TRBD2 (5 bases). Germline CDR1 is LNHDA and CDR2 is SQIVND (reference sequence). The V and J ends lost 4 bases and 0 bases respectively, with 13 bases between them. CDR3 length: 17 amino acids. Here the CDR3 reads CASSTTGESSGANVLTF. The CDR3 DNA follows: TGTGCCAGTAGTACTACCGGGGAGAGCTCTGGGGCCAACGTCCTGACTTTC.